Listed below are T cell receptor beta chains from one sample, sequenced in a study of regulatory T cells in long-lasting Graves disease. TCRdb used MiXCR to reprocess the multiplex PCR reads, holding one entry per CDR3 protein. The table records approximately 470,000 distinct CDR3 sequences, less than 25% of them present only once. The sequencing used peripheral blood mononuclear cells (PBMCs), collected when the disease was refractory, from a patient treated with antithyroid drugs. These receptors came from a female donor with Graves disease. The CDR3 runs from the conserved cysteine through the conserved F or W. Fields, in order: CDR3 protein, CDR3 DNA, J gene, clone size, D gene, V gene. The D gene is left open where the match is weak. Expanded clones are given a class, and other clones once, few, many or no size at all.

cdr3_aa: CASRGQGDDKNIQYF
cdr3_nt: TGTGCCAGTAGAGGACAGGGAGACGACAAAAACATTCAGTACTTC
j_call: TRBJ2-4
clone_size: .
d_call: TRBD1
v_call: TRBV19

cdr3_aa: CASSQGQRNSPLHF
cdr3_nt: TGCGCCAGCAGCCAGGGACAGCGGAATTCACCCCTCCACTTT
j_call: TRBJ1-6
clone_size: many
d_call: TRBD1
v_call: TRBV5-1

cdr3_aa: CASSLSGRGTPWEQYF
cdr3_nt: TGTGCCAGCAGTTTATCCGGGCGGGGGACACCTTGGGAGCAGTACTTC
j_call: TRBJ2-7
clone_size: few
d_call: .
v_call: TRBV27

cdr3_aa: CASRENGELFF
cdr3_nt: TGTGCCAGCAGGGAGAACGGGGAGCTGTTTTTT
j_call: TRBJ2-2
clone_size: few
d_call: .
v_call: TRBV6-1

cdr3_aa: CASSLGQGGGNEQFF
cdr3_nt: TGTGCCAGCAGCCTGGGACAGGGGGGAGGCAATGAGCAGTTCTTC
j_call: TRBJ2-1
clone_size: few
d_call: TRBD1
v_call: TRBV7-2

cdr3_aa: CATSSHASGLAGGEQFF
cdr3_nt: TGTGCCACCAGCAGTCACGCATCTGGACTAGCGGGAGGGGAGCAGTTCTTC
j_call: TRBJ2-1
clone_size: .
d_call: TRBD2
v_call: TRBV15

cdr3_aa: CSVEGTGSYNEQFF
cdr3_nt: TGCAGCGTTGAAGGAACGGGCTCCTACAATGAGCAGTTCTTC
j_call: TRBJ2-1
clone_size: .
d_call: .
v_call: TRBV29-1

cdr3_aa: CASSYPRLRAINEQFF
cdr3_nt: TGTGCCAGCAGTTACCCACGACTAAGGGCGATTAATGAGCAGTTCTTC
j_call: TRBJ2-1
clone_size: .
d_call: .
v_call: TRBV6-5

cdr3_aa: CASSADRGGQPQHF
cdr3_nt: TGTGCCAGCAGCGCCGACAGGGGAGGTCAGCCCCAGCATTTT
j_call: TRBJ1-5
clone_size: .
d_call: TRBD1
v_call: TRBV7-6

cdr3_aa: CASSQGGTVYGYTF
cdr3_nt: TGCGCCAGCAGCCAAGGCGGGACAGTCTATGGCTACACCTTC
j_call: TRBJ1-2
clone_size: .
d_call: TRBD1
v_call: TRBV4-1

cdr3_aa: CASSQGRVVPEAFF
cdr3_nt: TGTGCCAGCAGCCAGGGCAGGGTGGTCCCTGAAGCTTTCTTT
j_call: TRBJ1-1
clone_size: .
d_call: .
v_call: TRBV3-1

cdr3_aa: CASSPGLAGGRNTGELFF
cdr3_nt: TGCGCCAGCAGCCCGGGACTAGCGGGAGGGAGAAACACCGGGGAGCTGTTTTTT
j_call: TRBJ2-2
clone_size: .
d_call: TRBD2
v_call: TRBV5-1

cdr3_aa: CASRTPGYTGELFF
cdr3_nt: TGTGCCAGCAGGACACCTGGGTACACCGGGGAGCTGTTTTTT
j_call: TRBJ2-2
clone_size: few
d_call: .
v_call: TRBV6-1

cdr3_aa: CASSATAGADYGYTF
cdr3_nt: TGTGCCAGCAGCGCCACAGCCGGGGCGGACTATGGCTACACCTTC
j_call: TRBJ1-2
clone_size: few
d_call: .
v_call: TRBV7-9

cdr3_aa: CASSPFAQNTEAFF
cdr3_nt: TGTGCCAGCAGCCCCTTTGCCCAGAACACTGAAGCTTTCTTT
j_call: TRBJ1-1
clone_size: few
d_call: .
v_call: TRBV6-2/TRBV6-3

cdr3_aa: CASSLEGASTEAFF
cdr3_nt: TGTGCCAGCAGCTTAGAGGGGGCCAGTACTGAAGCTTTCTTT
j_call: TRBJ1-1
clone_size: few
d_call: TRBD1
v_call: TRBV7-6

cdr3_aa: CASSTNYRGGDKETQYF
cdr3_nt: TGTGCCAGTAGTACGAACTACAGGGGAGGCGACAAGGAGACCCAGTACTTC
j_call: TRBJ2-5
clone_size: .
d_call: .
v_call: TRBV19

cdr3_aa: CASSFVRGRHEQYF
cdr3_nt: TGTGCCAGCAGTTTCGTGAGAGGGAGGCACGAGCAGTACTTC
j_call: TRBJ2-7
clone_size: many
d_call: .
v_call: TRBV12-3/TRBV12-4

cdr3_aa: CASSSSGSFSYEQYF
cdr3_nt: TGTGCCAGCAGCTCTAGCGGGAGCTTCTCCTACGAGCAGTACTTC
j_call: TRBJ2-7
clone_size: many
d_call: TRBD2
v_call: TRBV28

cdr3_aa: CASRESGGAGELFF
cdr3_nt: TGTGCCAGCAGGGAATCCGGGGGAGCCGGGGAGCTGTTTTTT
j_call: TRBJ2-2
clone_size: .
d_call: .
v_call: TRBV5-4

cdr3_aa: CASSYSSSGNTIYF
cdr3_nt: TGTGCCAGCAGTTACAGCAGCTCTGGAAACACCATATATTTT
j_call: TRBJ1-3
clone_size: few
d_call: .
v_call: TRBV6-2/TRBV6-3

cdr3_aa: CASSHLIYEQYF
cdr3_nt: TGTGCCAGCAGCCACCTTATTTACGAGCAGTACTTC
j_call: TRBJ2-7
clone_size: .
d_call: .
v_call: TRBV7-9

cdr3_aa: CSAWTTGMGTQYF
cdr3_nt: TGCAGTGCTTGGACTACAGGGATGGGGACCCAGTACTTC
j_call: TRBJ2-5
clone_size: few
d_call: .
v_call: TRBV20-1

cdr3_aa: CASSPPTGGKTEAFF
cdr3_nt: TGTGCCAGCAGCCCACCGACAGGGGGGAAAACTGAAGCTTTCTTT
j_call: TRBJ1-1
clone_size: once
d_call: TRBD1
v_call: TRBV7-9

cdr3_aa: CASSQRVSFGTSEQETQYF
cdr3_nt: TGTGCCAGCAGCCAAAGAGTATCCTTCGGGACTAGCGAGCAAGAGACCCAGTACTTC
j_call: TRBJ2-5
clone_size: many
d_call: TRBD2
v_call: TRBV11-2

cdr3_aa: CATSRDRGTGNTIYF
cdr3_nt: TGTGCCACCAGCAGAGACAGGGGGACTGGAAACACCATATATTTT
j_call: TRBJ1-3
clone_size: .
d_call: TRBD1
v_call: TRBV15

cdr3_aa: CASSLSINYGYTF
cdr3_nt: TGTGCCAGCAGTCTATCCATCAACTATGGCTACACCTTC
j_call: TRBJ1-2
clone_size: many
d_call: .
v_call: TRBV7-2